This TCR beta chain derives from a study of CD8 T cells in Susac syndrome. Random hexamers were used to reverse transcribe the RNA input (roughly 0.5 to 1 ug). TCR beta CDR3 was amplified by immunoSEQ multiplex PCR. This amplification extended across 54 Vbeta and 13 Jbeta segments. TCRdb itself ran the immunoSEQ multiplex PCR reads through MiXCR, one entry per CDR3 protein. The table shows around 130,000 distinct CDR3 sequences, with about 94% occurring only once. The CDR3 contains 14 residues. In germline, CDR1 is SGHRS, CDR2 YFSETQ. Trimming left V 1 base short and J 3 bases short, with 11 bases between. Treatment-naive patients with stable or active relapsing-remitting disease served as multiple sclerosis controls.

The receptor was isolated from a human donor with multiple sclerosis. Sequenced: CD4+ T cells from PBMCs. This rearrangement joins TRBV5-1 to TRBJ2-7; unclear D gene. CDR3 coding DNA: TGCGCCAGCAGCTTGTCGGCGGCCCGCTACGAGCAGTACTTC. This sequence encodes CASSLSAARYEQYF. The full variable domain, its missing parts supplied by reference TRBV5-1 and TRBJ2-7, is KAGVTQTPRYLIKTRGQQVTLSCSPISGHRSVSWYQQTPGQGLQFLFEYFSETQRNKGNFPGRFSGRQFSNSRSEMNVSTLELGDSALYLCASSLSAARYEQYFGPGTRLTVT.